The 18 T cell receptor beta chains below come from one sample, sequenced in a study of blood T cells in healthy people across ages. Then a second PCR, running roughly 7 to 11 cycles, was carried out with a sample-barcoded 5' primer and a J-beta primer mix. TCRdb called the 5' RACE reads again in MiXCR, with one record for every CDR3 protein. Of about 1,000,000 distinct CDR3 sequences in the sample, 45% were seen once. Material: blood. Every receptor here comes from an older woman in good health.

This clonotype was observed a handful of times. This sequence joins TRBV11-1 and TRBJ2-5; 13 bases match TRBD2. V was pared by 1 base and J by 4 bases, with 6 bases of the junction left unmatched. Germline loops: CDR1 SGHAT, CDR2 FQDESV (reference sequence). The CDR3 loop spans 17 amino acids. DNA of the CDR3: TGTGCCAGCAGCTTAGGACTAGCGGGAGGCTTTGTAGAGACCCAGTACTTC. It yields the protein CASSLGLAGGFVETQYF.

This chain connects TRBV10-3 to TRBJ2-3; possibly TRBD1 for D (8 bases). Trimming removed 6 bases at V and 0 bases at J, with 16 bases between. This CDR3 is 16 amino acids long. The germline V gene encodes CDR1 ENHRY and CDR2 SYGVKD. The CDR3, as DNA: TGTGCCATCAGCCGCACAGGGGGGGCTAGCACAGATACGCAGTATTTT. Amino acid sequence: CAISRTGGASTDTQYF.

This clonotype was counted a few times. J is TRBJ2-1 and V is TRBV6-5; 9 nucleotides line up with TRBD1. The V segment lost 5 bases and the J segment 6 bases; nucleotides outside the gene matches: 8. CDR3 length: 15 amino acids. Germline lookup yields CDR1 MNHEY and CDR2 SVGAGI. The CDR3 loop reads CASSGGQGLFNEQFF. The CDR3 DNA reads TGTGCCAGCAGTGGAGGACAGGGGTTATTCAATGAGCAGTTCTTC.

V and J are TRBV7-2 and TRBJ2-1; D is uncertain. The germline gives CDR1 SGHTA, CDR2 FQGNSA. V dropped 3 bases and J dropped 3 bases, with 9 bases sitting between them. There are 14 residues in the CDR3. CDR3 sequence reads: CASSFYNNYNEQFF. The CDR3 DNA follows: TGTGCCAGCAGCTTTTACAATAACTACAATGAGCAGTTCTTC.

This clonotype was seen a few times. This chain joins TRBV9 and TRBJ2-5, with 7 bases matching TRBD2. The CDR3 has 14 residues. The J segment lost 2 bases and the V segment lost 4 bases, leaving 5 bases of the junction unmatched. Germline loops: CDR1 SGDLS, CDR2 YYNGEE. The CDR3 here is CASSSLAAQETQYF. The CDR3, as DNA: TGTGCCAGCAGCTCCCTAGCGGCACAAGAGACCCAGTACTTC.

This clonotype has a handful of counts. The CDR3 region is CASSLSGMRGYEQYF. In DNA, the CDR3 is TGTGCCAGCAGCTTATCCGGGATGCGCGGCTACGAGCAGTACTTC. The V gene is TRBV7-9, the J gene TRBJ2-7, with D maybe TRBD2 (5 bases). Germline V gene sequence: CDR1 SEHNR, CDR2 FQNEAQ (reference sequence). This CDR3 has 15 amino acids. The V end lost 2 bases, the J end lost 3 bases, and 14 bases lay between the germline ends.

Here the CDR3 DNA reads TGTGCCAGCAGTCCCAGGACTGCTAACTATGGCTACACCTTC. It specifies CASSPRTANYGYTF. The J gene is TRBJ1-2, the V gene TRBV6-1; D ambiguous. Looked up from germline, CDR1 is MNHNS and CDR2 is SASEGT. The germline V and J ends were trimmed by 5 bases and 0 bases, with 10 bases remaining between them. The CDR3 covers 14 residues.

The chain recombines TRBV7-2 with TRBJ2-3; 9 nucleotides line up with TRBD2. CDR3 size: 17 residues. Germline V gives CDR1 SGHTA, CDR2 FQGNSA. J lost 4 bases, V lost 1 base, and 9 bases had no gene match. The CDR3 sequence: CASSLGGGRAGSDTQYF. Written as DNA, the CDR3 is TGTGCCAGCAGCTTAGGAGGCGGGAGGGCGGGCTCAGATACGCAGTATTTT.

Of note for this clonotype: A much larger clonotype is one base distant, so this may be a read error. The chain joins TRBV2 to TRBJ2-1; D remains ambiguous. The CDR3 runs 14 residues. Germline-derived CDR1 and CDR2 are SNHLY and FYNNEI. The CDR3 loop is CAGSESVGESEQFF. In DNA, the CDR3 is TGTGCCGGCAGTGAATCGGTCGGCGAGTCGGAGCAGTTCTTC. Looking up the rest from reference TRBV2 and TRBJ2-1 gives the full variable domain: EPEVTQTPSHQVTQMGQEVILRCVPISNHLYFYWYRQILGQKVEFLVSFYNNEISEKSEIFDDQFSVERPDGSNFTLKIRSTKLEDSAMYFCAGSESVGESEQFFGPGTRLTVL.

With respect to this clonotype: The junction does not match germline at one end; this may be a read error. The V call is TRBV25-1, the J call TRBJ2-3, with D perhaps TRBD2 (5 bases). The CDR3 consists of 15 residues. Germline V gene data show CDR1 as MGHDK and CDR2 as SYGVNS. The CDR3 coding sequence is TGTGCCAACAGTGACAACGGCGGACTCACAGATACGCAGTATTTT. Protein sequence: CANSDNGGLTDTQYF. The whole variable domain, remainder taken from reference TRBV25-1 and TRBJ2-3, is EADIYQTPRYLVIGTGKKITLECSQTMGHDKMYWYQQDPGMELHLIHYSYGVNSTEKGDLSSESTVSRIRTEHFPLTLESARPSHTSQYLCANSDNGGLTDTQYFGPGTRLTVL.

Many counts were recorded for this clonotype. This chain links TRBV29-1 with TRBJ2-4; a weak D match, TRBD1 (6 bases). Germline assignment: CDR1 SQVTM and CDR2 ANQGSEA. V was shortened by 2 bases and J by 8 bases, with 13 bases between the two germline ends. This CDR3 has 13 residues. CDR3 sequence: CSVEIGGSDIQYF. In nucleotides, the CDR3 is TGCAGCGTTGAAATAGGGGGATCGGACATTCAGTACTTC.

Concerning this clonotype itself: A much larger clone lies a single base off, so this may be a read error. This rearrangement joins TRBV11-2 to TRBJ2-5; D is possibly TRBD2 (5 bases). The CDR3 covers 14 residues. V lost 4 bases, J lost 11 bases, and 20 bases lay in between. From germline, CDR1 is SGHAT and CDR2 FQNNGV. The CDR3 bases are TGTGCCAGCAGCTCCGCAGGAGGACGCAATGAGCAGTACTTC. Protein: CASSSAGGRNEQYF.

The J gene is TRBJ2-4, the V gene TRBV19, with a possible D match to TRBD2 (6 bases). The better agreement between TRBJ2-7 and the DNA end casts doubt on the J call. This CDR3 region has 15 residues. From germline, CDR1 is LNHDA and CDR2 SQIVND (reference sequence). The CDR3 is CASSTPEGQGHEQYF. For the CDR3, the DNA is TGTGCCAGTAGTACACCGGAGGGGCAGGGTCACGAGCAGTACTTC.

The rearrangement links TRBV29-1 to TRBJ2-2, with D perhaps matching TRBD1 (6 bases). The CDR3 totals 11 residues. The V end lost 6 bases, the J end lost 6 bases, and 8 bases lay between the germline ends. CDR1 and CDR2 from the germline V gene are SQVTM and ANQGSEA. CDR3 DNA sequence: TGCAGCGTCCAGGGGTCCGGGGAGCTGTTTTTT. Translating gives CSVQGSGELFF.

This clonotype was detected a few times. The gene calls are TRBV12-3 or TRBV12-4 and TRBJ2-1, with 11 nucleotides matching TRBD2. This CDR3 contains 16 residues. Trimming took 5 bases from V and 9 from J; bases not matched to a gene: 12. The CDR3 nucleotides are TGTGCCAGCAGTGCGTCTCTAGCGGGGGGTAAGGGTGAGCAGTTCTTC. Translation gives CASSASLAGGKGEQFF.

The chain combines TRBV20-1 with TRBJ1-2, with no clear D. CDR3 length: 11 residues. CDR1 and CDR2 (germline): DFQATT, SNEGSKA (reference sequence). V was cut by 4 bases and J by 7 bases, with 10 bases left in between. This CDR3 is CSATESSGYTF. As DNA, the CDR3 is TGCAGTGCTACCGAAAGCTCTGGCTACACCTTC.

In this sample, this clonotype turned up once. The V and J genes are TRBV20-1 and TRBJ2-5, with a possible D match to TRBD1 (5 bases). Trimming stripped 0 bases from V and 5 bases from J, with 19 bases between. Per the germline V gene, CDR1 is DFQATT and CDR2 is SNEGSKA (reference sequence). The CDR3 loop spans 16 amino acids. The chain's CDR3 is CSARDLQGNGLETQYF. The CDR3 DNA reads TGCAGTGCTAGAGATCTCCAGGGTAATGGTCTGGAGACCCAGTACTTC.

The CDR3 region is CSARGNDRVNSPLHF. In DNA form, the CDR3 reads TGCAGTGCTAGGGGCAACGACCGAGTCAATTCACCCCTCCACTTT. This chain joins TRBV20-1 and TRBJ1-6; D is unresolved. CDR3 size: 15 residues. Germline CDR1 and CDR2: DFQATT and SNEGSKA (reference sequence). Trimming shortened V by 3 bases and J by 7 bases, and 16 bases separated the two germline ends.